The 4 T cell receptor beta chains below come from one sample, sequenced in a study of T cell changes during pregnancy in multiple sclerosis. Sequencing was performed with immunoSEQ multiplex PCR; in TCRdb, only in-frame clones are kept and a portion is missing. The sample has roughly 70,000 clones; more than 90% are singletons. This specimen was peripheral blood, taken in the first trimester of pregnancy. The origin of the receptors is a female donor with multiple sclerosis, enrolled in a pregnancy study.

The rearrangement uses TRBV7-2 and TRBJ2-1; TRBD2 aligns across 9 bases. The V and J ends lost 0 bases and 10 bases, in that order; junction bases with no gene match: 7. Germline CDR1 and CDR2: SGHTA and FQGNSA. The CDR3 contains 15 residues. The CDR3 nucleotides read TGTGCCAGCAGCTTAGCTGCGCTAGCGGGAAGGGAGCAGTTCTTC. This sequence encodes CASSLAALAGREQFF.

V is TRBV7-9 and J is TRBJ2-3; TRBD2 matches at 13 bases. The V gene end was trimmed by 1 base and the J gene end by 3 bases; junction bases not matched to a gene: 4. This CDR3 is built from 17 residues. Germline V gene data show CDR1 as SEHNR and CDR2 as FQNEAQ (reference sequence). Here the CDR3 DNA reads TGTGCCAGCAGCTTAGGACTAGCGGGGGGAAAAACAGATACGCAGTATTTT. This encodes CASSLGLAGGKTDTQYF.

The genes are TRBV6-6 and TRBJ2-3, with D possibly being TRBD2 (7 bases). V was clipped by 7 bases and J by 4 bases, with 18 bases between them. The CDR3 loop spans 15 amino acids. Per germline, CDR1 MNHNY and CDR2 SVGAGI (reference sequence). The CDR3 DNA reads TGTGCCAGCACGGAGGGGGGGCGAGGGGCAGATACGCAGTATTTT. Residues: CASTEGGRGADTQYF.

The J gene is TRBJ1-6, the V gene TRBV14; 9 bases fit TRBD1. V dropped 8 bases and J dropped 9; count of bases not matched to a gene: 2. Germline CDR1 is SGHDN and CDR2 is FVKESK. CDR3 length: 12 amino acids. This CDR3 is CASGTGISPLHF. The CDR3, as DNA: TGTGCCAGCGGGACAGGGATTTCACCCCTCCACTTT.